Listed here are 32 T cell receptor beta chains from one sample, sequenced in a study of T cell repertoires in cytomegalovirus infection (dated by TCRdb to the late 2010s). Explained via the paper, the treatment or condition label denotes: in vitro stimulation with specific CMV peptide epitopes to enrich CMV-specific T cells. The listed sequencing device is Illumina HiSeq 1500. TCRdb cleaned the public reads at Q25 with fastp, built clones with MiXCR and kept in-frame beta chains. CDR3 protein duplicates are merged, each entry listing the most common genes and DNA. For this sample there are around 500,000 distinct CDR3 sequences; under 45% appear just once. The ten largest clones add up to around 45% of the sample. These receptors are not linked to any known antigen. This specimen consisted of cultured PBMCs, obtained from culture after CMV antigen stimulation. The receptor source for this set is a human donor in good health (CMV status not recorded). Some clones in this sample may be carry-over from other donors' samples.

This clonotype was seen just once. In DNA, the CDR3 is TGTGCCAGCAGCAGGGACAGGGGGGAACTGTTTTTT. The encoded protein is CASSRDRGELFF. The chain has TRBV5-4 and TRBJ1-4; the match to TRBD1 covers 11 bases. CDR1 SGHNT and CDR2 YYREEE come from the germline V gene (reference sequence). J gave up 12 bases and V 4 bases, and 2 bases lay outside the gene matches. This CDR3 is built from 12 residues.

The DNA of the CDR3 is TGCGCCAGCAGCTTGTCTACAGGGCTCTATGGCTACACCTTC. Translating gives CASSLSTGLYGYTF. The chain recombines TRBV5-1 with TRBJ1-2; the D gene is possibly TRBD1 (6 bases). CDR3 length: 14 residues. V was pared by 1 base and J by 4 bases, with 11 bases between. CDR1 and CDR2 from the germline V gene are SGHRS and YFSETQ.

The chain employs TRBV29-1 and TRBJ2-1, with 11 nucleotides matching TRBD2. The CDR3 is 16 amino acids. The germline gives CDR1 SQVTM, CDR2 ANQGSEA. Trimming cost V 0 bases and J 6 bases; bases outside gene matches: 7. The CDR3 protein is CSVEDRGSGGANEQFF. Here the CDR3 DNA reads TGCAGCGTTGAAGATCGGGGTAGCGGGGGGGCCAATGAGCAGTTCTTC.

This clonotype was seen many times. The V call is TRBV7-2, the J call TRBJ1-1; D not resolved. CDR1 is SGHTA and CDR2 is FQGNSA in the germline V gene. This CDR3 has 12 residues. The V gene lost 5 bases and the J gene lost 5 bases, with 9 bases spanning the gap. The CDR3 is CASSRQGTEAFF. In DNA, the CDR3 is TGTGCCAGCAGCCGTCAAGGGACTGAAGCTTTCTTT. Together with reference TRBV7-2 and TRBJ1-1, the CDR3 gives the full variable domain: GAGVSQSPSNKVTEKGKDVELRCDPISGHTALYWYRQSLGQGLEFLIYFQGNSAPDKSGLPSDRFSAERTGGSVSTLTIQRTQQEDSAVYLCASSRQGTEAFFGQGTRLTVV.

The chain is built from TRBV4-2 and TRBJ2-7, with D perhaps given as TRBD1 or TRBD2 (5 bases each). The V end was cut by 5 bases, the J end by 3 bases, with 14 bases between. This CDR3 is built from 14 residues. Germline values: CDR1 LGHNA, CDR2 YNFKEQ. The CDR3 loop is CASSDRDRLYEQYF. The CDR3 DNA follows: TGTGCCAGCAGCGACCGGGACCGCCTCTACGAGCAGTACTTC.

The V gene is TRBV4-1, the J gene TRBJ1-5; D call uncertain. The CDR3 is 14 amino acids. Germline CDR1 is MGHRA and CDR2 is YSYEKL. The V end lost 3 bases, the J end lost 0 bases, and 6 bases lay between the germline ends. The CDR3 here is CASSQFSSNQPQHF. CDR3 coding DNA: TGCGCCAGCAGCCAGTTTAGTAGCAATCAGCCCCAGCATTTT.

The rearrangement uses TRBV4-3 and TRBJ2-5, with 9 bases fitting TRBD2. Germline values: CDR1 LGHNA, CDR2 YSLEER. CDR3 length: 16 amino acids. V dropped 4 bases and J dropped 0; count of bases not matched to a gene: 6. The CDR3 sequence is CASSPQGLAYQETQYF. The DNA of the CDR3 is TGCGCCAGCAGCCCTCAGGGACTAGCTTACCAAGAGACCCAGTACTTC.

This clonotype occurred a few times. This chain connects TRBV7-9 to TRBJ2-7; 8 bases map to TRBD1. Looked up from germline, CDR1 is SEHNR and CDR2 is FQNEAQ (reference sequence). V lost 5 bases, J lost 2 bases, and 8 bases stayed unmatched. The CDR3 sequence is 15 residues long. The CDR3 loop reads CASSTGQGDAYEQYF. DNA of the CDR3: TGTGCCAGCAGCACAGGACAGGGTGACGCCTACGAGCAGTACTTC. Using reference TRBV7-9 and TRBJ2-7 for the parts outside the CDR3, the full variable domain is DTGVSQNPRHKITKRGQNVTFRCDPISEHNRLYWYRQTLGQGPEFLTYFQNEAQLEKSRLLSDRFSAERPKGSFSTLEIQRTEQGDSAMYLCASSTGQGDAYEQYFGPGTRLTVT.

J is TRBJ1-1 and V is TRBV5-6; D call uncertain. V lost 0 bases and J lost 6, with 12 bases in between. CDR1 and CDR2 from the germline V gene are SGHDT and YYEEEE. The length of the CDR3 is 14 residues. The DNA of the CDR3 is TGTGCCAGCAGCTTGGGGCAGGTTGGCGCTGAAGCTTTCTTT. Translation: CASSLGQVGAEAFF. The whole variable domain, filled in from reference TRBV5-6 and TRBJ1-1, reads DAGVTQSPTHLIKTRGQQVTLRCSPKSGHDTVSWYQQALGQGPQFIFQYYEEEERQRGNFPDRFSGHQFPNYSSELNVNALLLGDSALYLCASSLGQVGAEAFFGQGTRLTVV.

DNA of the CDR3: TGTGCCAGCAGTTACTCGGGGGGCAGCACCGGGGAGCTGTTTTTT. Translated, it gives CASSYSGGSTGELFF. The chain links TRBV6-6 to TRBJ2-2; D tentatively fits TRBD1 or TRBD2 (6 bases each). V gave up 0 bases and J gave up 4 bases, with 9 bases separating them. The length of the CDR3 is 15 residues. The germline CDR1 and CDR2 sequences are MNHNY and SVGAGI (reference sequence).

This clonotype has more than one count but fewer than ten. The genes are TRBV12-3 or TRBV12-4 and TRBJ2-3; the match to TRBD1 covers 8 bases. The CDR3 length is 16 residues. Losses at the gene ends were 4 bases for V and 1 base for J; bases not matched to a gene: 7. CDR3: CASSWTGWGRTDTQYF. CDR3 DNA sequence: TGTGCCAGCAGTTGGACAGGGTGGGGCCGCACAGATACGCAGTATTTT.

This clonotype has only a few counts. This chain uses TRBV6-2 or TRBV6-3 with TRBJ2-1, with TRBD1 identical over 9 bases. This CDR3 comprises 18 residues. Germline CDR1 MNHEY, CDR2 SVGEGT. J lost 1 base, V lost 7 bases, and 14 bases had no gene match. In nucleotides, the CDR3 is TGTGCCAGCATTCCGGACAGGGGATTATTCCTTTCCTACAATGAGCAGTTCTTC. Translated, it gives CASIPDRGLFLSYNEQFF.

This clonotype turned up a few times. The CDR3 DNA reads TGTGCCAGCAGGACAGATCCGGGCATTCAGTACTTC. Encoded protein: CASRTDPGIQYF. The chain has TRBV27 and TRBJ2-4; maybe TRBD1 (5 bases). V lost 6 bases, J lost 9 bases, and 12 bases lay in between. CDR1 MNHEY and CDR2 SMNVEV come from the germline V gene (reference sequence). The CDR3 has 12 residues.

This chain connects TRBV11-1 to TRBJ1-2; D unresolved. The CDR3 totals 14 residues. Trimming stripped 6 bases from V and 8 bases from J, with 19 bases between. Germline CDR1 is SGHAT and CDR2 is FQDESV (reference sequence). Here the CDR3 reads CASRYLTALEGYTF. CDR3 sequence (DNA): TGTGCCAGCAGATATTTGACGGCGCTTGAAGGCTACACCTTC.

The chain links TRBV4-1 to TRBJ2-2, with D tentatively TRBD2 (5 bases). Germline V gene lookup returns CDR1 MGHRA and CDR2 YSYEKL. The CDR3 contains 14 residues. Deletions cut 1 base from V and 4 bases from J, with 7 bases between. The chain's CDR3 is CASSQAEGTGELFF. The CDR3 nucleotides read TGCGCCAGCAGCCAAGCTGAGGGCACCGGGGAGCTGTTTTTT.

This clonotype was seen a handful of times. One end of the junction fails to match germline, which may point to a read error. The chain carries TRBV7-8 and TRBJ2-7; 15 positions match TRBD2. The germline CDR1 and CDR2 sequences are SGHVS and FQNEAQ. The CDR3 has 16 residues. CDR3 in amino acids: CASSSNPGLAGGRNDF. The CDR3 DNA reads as TGTGCCAGCAGCTCGAACCCGGGACTAGCGGGGGGTAGAAACGACTTC.

The sample holds one count of this clonotype. The CDR3, as DNA: TGTGCCAGCAGCTTAGTGTGGCCCTGGGGCGAGCAGTACTTC. The encoded protein is CASSLVWPWGEQYF. This chain joins TRBV7-2 and TRBJ2-7; D uncertain. From germline, CDR1 is SGHTA and CDR2 FQGNSA. V lost 1 base and J 6 bases, leaving 13 bases between the germline ends. The CDR3 consists of 14 residues.

The chain joins TRBV15 to TRBJ2-5, with 7 bases aligning to TRBD2. The germline V gene has CDR1 LNHNV and CDR2 YYDKDF (reference sequence). The CDR3 spans 14 residues. The J segment lost 5 bases and the V segment lost 5 bases, leaving 8 bases of the junction unmatched. The CDR3 region is CATSPGLLRETQYF. The CDR3 DNA follows: TGTGCCACCAGCCCGGGACTACTGAGGGAGACCCAGTACTTC.

The CDR3 here is CASSLRGRAPDTQYF. For the CDR3, the DNA is TGTGCCAGCAGCTTGCGCGGCAGGGCTCCAGATACGCAGTATTTT. The chain carries TRBV7-2 and TRBJ2-3; D might be TRBD1 (5 bases). CDR1 SGHTA and CDR2 FQGNSA come from the germline V gene. This CDR3 contains 15 residues. V gave up 3 bases and J gave up 4 bases, with 14 bases separating them.

V usage is TRBV7-2 and J usage is TRBJ2-1, with 10 bases matching TRBD1. J gave up 4 bases and V 5 bases, and 5 bases lay outside the gene matches. CDR1 SGHTA and CDR2 FQGNSA come from the germline V gene. The CDR3 is made up of 15 amino acids. CDR3 in DNA: TGTGCCAGCAGCACAGGACAGGGGGGGTACAATGAGCAGTTCTTC. This sequence encodes CASSTGQGGYNEQFF.

V and J are TRBV6-5 and TRBJ2-2; D call uncertain. Germline CDR1 and CDR2: MNHEY and SVGAGI. CDR3 size: 12 residues. V lost 7 bases to trimming and J lost 6 bases, with 9 bases between them. The DNA for the CDR3 is TGTGCCAGCAAACCCCAGTCCGGGGAGCTGTTTTTT. Its translation is CASKPQSGELFF.

The CDR3: CASSLGFSSGSYEQYF. The CDR3 bases are TGTGCCAGCAGCTTAGGTTTTTCTAGCGGGAGCTACGAGCAGTACTTC. V and J are TRBV7-2 and TRBJ2-7, with TRBD2 identical over 10 bases. CDR3 length: 16 residues. Per germline, CDR1 SGHTA and CDR2 FQGNSA. The V segment lost 1 base and the J segment 3 bases; nucleotides outside the gene matches: 6.

The rearrangement links TRBV6-5 to TRBJ1-4; the D gene is possibly TRBD1 (6 bases). Trimming shortened V by 0 bases and J by 8 bases, and 16 bases separated the two germline ends. Germline V gives CDR1 MNHEY, CDR2 SVGAGI. The CDR3 contains 16 residues. CDR3 loop: CASSYSGANQEEKLFF. The CDR3 DNA sequence: TGTGCCAGCAGTTACTCGGGGGCGAACCAAGAGGAAAAACTGTTTTTT.

This chain joins TRBV6-2 or TRBV6-3 and TRBJ2-5, with D uncertain. Trimming pared 7 bases from V and 8 bases from J, leaving 2 bases between. The germline CDR1 and CDR2 sequences are MNHEY and SVGEGT. This CDR3 has 8 residues. The CDR3 is CASKTQYF. The CDR3 DNA sequence: TGTGCCAGCAAAACCCAGTACTTC.

The rearrangement links TRBV3-1 to TRBJ2-2, with 7 bases that match TRBD1. V lost 3 bases to trimming and J lost 7 bases; unmatched junction nucleotides: 8. From germline, CDR1 is LGHDT and CDR2 YNNKEL (reference sequence). The CDR3 is made up of 15 amino acids. In DNA form, the CDR3 reads TGTGCCAGCAGCCAGGACAGGTACCCCAGCGGGGAGCTGTTTTTT. It encodes CASSQDRYPSGELFF.

This rearrangement joins TRBV20-1 to TRBJ2-5; D possibly corresponds to TRBD1 (5 bases). The CDR3 is 12 residues long. From germline, CDR1 is DFQATT and CDR2 SNEGSKA (reference sequence). Trimming took 6 bases from V and 0 from J, leaving 8 bases between them. The CDR3 spells CSANRNQETQYF. The CDR3 coding sequence is TGCAGTGCAAACAGGAACCAAGAGACCCAGTACTTC.

The chain links TRBV10-3 to TRBJ1-5, with D possibly TRBD1 on 6 matching bases. Per germline, CDR1 ENHRY and CDR2 SYGVKD. Trimming removed 10 bases at V and 2 bases at J, with 15 bases between. The CDR3 consists of 14 residues. The DNA of the CDR3 is TGTGCCACGCGGGGGGCCTTGGGCAATCAGCCCCAGCATTTT. Amino acids: CATRGALGNQPQHF.

In this sample, this clonotype turned up many times. The chain couples TRBV7-2 to TRBJ2-4; D may match TRBD1 or TRBD2 (5 bases each). CDR1 and CDR2 from the germline V gene are SGHTA and FQGNSA. V lost 1 base, J lost 1 base, and 5 bases lay in between. This CDR3 is built from 14 residues. The CDR3: CASSLGGAKNIQYF. DNA for the CDR3: TGTGCCAGCAGCTTAGGGGGGGCCAAAAACATTCAGTACTTC.

This clonotype was seen only a few times. The chain carries TRBV7-4 and TRBJ2-1, with a tentative D call TRBD1 (5 bases). The germline V and J ends were trimmed by 4 bases and 4 bases, with 17 bases remaining between them. CDR1 is SGHVT and CDR2 is SQSDAQ in the germline V gene. The CDR3 spans 16 residues. CDR3 loop: CASSSHQGLPYNEQFF. The CDR3 bases are TGTGCCAGCAGCTCCCACCAGGGATTACCTTACAATGAGCAGTTCTTC.

The chain's CDR3 is CASSYQVGTQYF. The CDR3 nucleotides are TGTGCCAGCAGTTACCAAGTGGGGACCCAGTACTTC. This chain uses TRBV28 with TRBJ2-5, with D unclear. CDR1 and CDR2 (germline): MDHEN, SYDVKM. The CDR3 runs 12 residues. The ends were cut back, 4 bases at V and 7 bases at J, with 10 bases in the middle.

This clonotype was picked up many times. This chain uses TRBV7-9 with TRBJ1-2, with 7 positions matching TRBD1. The CDR3 is made up of 19 amino acids. CDR1 is SEHNR, CDR2 FQNEAQ, per germline (reference sequence). Trimming cost V 5 bases and J 0 bases; bases outside gene matches: 18. CDR3 nucleotide sequence: TGTGCCAGCAGCCCCAAGTTTCAGCTCCGGGACAGATCTAACTATGGCTACACCTTC. Its translation: CASSPKFQLRDRSNYGYTF.

The DNA of the CDR3 is TGTGCCAGCAGCTTTAGTTCTGTGGAGCAGTACTTC. It codes for CASSFSSVEQYF. The rearrangement uses TRBV7-2 and TRBJ2-7; D remains ambiguous. The CDR3 is 12 amino acids. Trimming took off 3 bases at V and 7 bases at J, with 10 bases between the two ends. CDR1 and CDR2 from the germline V gene are SGHTA and FQGNSA.